These T cell receptor beta chains were read from a single sample in a study of blood T cell repertoires in COVID-19. Using immunoSEQ multiplex PCR, the repertoire was profiled, and TCRdb retains in-frame clones only, with some absent. The sample records about 440,000 clones, about 85% being singletons. Sequencing input: PBMCs or T cells enriched from blood (not recorded which). The receptors shown here come from a woman aged 18-35 years with acute COVID-19. Each CDR3 is given with its conserved first and last residue.

v_call	j_call	cdr3_length	cdr3_aa
TRBV29-1	TRBJ1-1	15	CSVVTGEVVNTEAFF
TRBV6-2/TRBV6-3	TRBJ1-2	14	CASSSRDRMNGYTF
TRBV3-1/TRBV3-2	TRBJ1-1	12	CASSNRQGEAFF
TRBV19	TRBJ1-5	14	CASSLQGGNQPQHF
TRBV27	TRBJ2-3	19	CASSLRGTTGITSTDTQYF
TRBV19	TRBJ2-2	14	CASSIMGSTGELFF
TRBV2	TRBJ2-7	14	CASILSGGTYEQYF
TRBV25-1	TRBJ1-6	15	CASSEEKTGGSPLHF
TRBV7-6	TRBJ2-1	15	CASSFSSGGSNEQFF
TRBV21-1	TRBJ2-1	16	CASSNRRLAYRNEQFF
TRBV28	TRBJ1-5	12	CASSLVRQPQHF
TRBV27	TRBJ1-4	15	CASSFGQGANEKLFF
TRBV10-3	TRBJ2-1	15	CAISDPSGLTNEQFF
TRBV25-1	TRBJ1-2	13	CASSQVYGYGYTF
TRBV4-2	TRBJ2-3	15	CASSQDLQGADTQYF
TRBV4-1	TRBJ1-2	17	CASSQDERRTGKYGYTF
TRBV7-2	TRBJ2-5	14	CASSLDDRKETQYF
TRBV5-1	TRBJ1-4	14	CASSPGKLSEKLFF
TRBV7-8	TRBJ2-1	17	CASSLNQRTGPYNEQFF
TRBV28	TRBJ1-5	15	CASSKGTGGNQPQHF
TRBV6-2/TRBV6-3	TRBJ1-5	15	CASSLDRAGRSPQHF
TRBV28	TRBJ2-6	16	CASSSLGVSGANVLTF
TRBV9	TRBJ1-2	14	CASRATGQGGGYTF
TRBV19	TRBJ2-3	16	CASSPLAGGHTDTQYF
TRBV7-9	TRBJ2-3	14	CASSWGVDTDTQYF
TRBV6-5	TRBJ1-2	14	CASSYSMANYGYTF
TRBV11-2	TRBJ1-1	15	CASSPRTGGNTEAFF
TRBV29-1	TRBJ2-7	13	CSVGRVSSYEQYF
TRBV9	TRBJ1-5	14	CASSVDTNNQPQHF
TRBV18	TRBJ2-2	15	CASSPQQMNTGELFF
TRBV7-9	TRBJ1-2	15	CASTAGQVKNYGYTF
TRBV27	TRBJ2-5	14	CASSFYSREETQYF
TRBV9	TRBJ1-6	15	CASSVVGQSNSPLHF
TRBV30	TRBJ2-1	13	CAWAQGPYNEQFF
TRBV4-1	TRBJ1-2	15	CASSQGPLANYGYTF
TRBV6-5	TRBJ2-2	16	CASSYTTSANTGELFF
TRBV2	TRBJ2-5	13	CASSEQGVETQYF
TRBV19	TRBJ2-2	15	CASSSQGKNTGELFF
TRBV5-6	TRBJ2-7	14	CASSFPGVTYEQYF
TRBV7-2	TRBJ1-1	13	CASSLGVAAEAFF
TRBV18	TRBJ2-1	16	CASSARLAGAHNEQFF
TRBV28	TRBJ1-5	16	CASSLLAGGDNQPQHF